A single sample gave rise to the 27 T cell receptor beta chains below, sequenced in a study of blood T cell repertoires in COVID-19. The assay was immunoSEQ multiplex PCR, and TCRdb's table has in-frame clones only and misses some. The table records some 70,000 clones, around 80% of them present only once. Sequenced material: peripheral blood. The receptors were gathered from a man in his forties or fifties with COVID-19, enrolled during active disease.

V gene TRBV24-1 combines with J gene TRBJ1-5, with D uncertain. V was pared by 9 bases and J by 0 bases, with 14 bases between. Germline V gene data show CDR1 as KGHDR and CDR2 as SFDVKD. The CDR3 sequence is 15 residues long. DNA for the CDR3: TGTGCCACCTTCCAGGTTCGAAATAGCAATCAGCCCCAGCATTTT. It is translated as CATFQVRNSNQPQHF.

The rearrangement uses TRBV19 and TRBJ1-1; the match to TRBD1 covers 10 bases. J lost 1 base, V lost 6 bases, and 2 bases had no gene match. Germline V gene sequence: CDR1 LNHDA, CDR2 SQIVND (reference sequence). The CDR3 is made up of 14 amino acids. The CDR3 sequence is CASRWTGGNTEAFF. DNA for the CDR3: TGTGCCAGTAGATGGACAGGGGGGAACACTGAAGCTTTCTTT.

The chain recombines TRBV27 with TRBJ2-3, with 10 bases aligning to TRBD2. The CDR3 is made up of 16 amino acids. Trimming at V came to 6 bases and at J to 2 bases, leaving 8 bases not matched to a gene. Germline V gene sequence: CDR1 MNHEY, CDR2 SMNVEV (reference sequence). CDR3 residues: CASRPLAGVVTDTQYF. As DNA, the CDR3 is TGTGCCAGCAGACCGCTAGCGGGAGTGGTCACAGATACGCAGTATTTT.

The chain uses TRBV30 and TRBJ2-1; 11 bases match TRBD2. Trimming removed 5 bases from V and 3 bases from J; junction bases left unmatched: 6. This CDR3 is built from 15 residues. The germline V gene has CDR1 GTSNPN and CDR2 SVGIG (reference sequence). The CDR3 loop reads CAWVRGTSGYNEQFF. DNA of the CDR3: TGTGCCTGGGTGAGGGGGACTAGCGGCTACAATGAGCAGTTCTTC.

This chain uses TRBV10-1 with TRBJ2-2; 8 bases fit TRBD2. Per the germline V gene, CDR1 is WNHNN and CDR2 is SYGVQD (reference sequence). The CDR3 consists of 15 residues. V trimming: 2 bases; J trimming: 5 bases; junction bases outside the gene matches: 4. Here the CDR3 DNA reads TGCGCCAGCAGTGAGAGGCGGGAGGTGACCGGGGAGCTGTTTTTT. Translation gives CASSERREVTGELFF.

By sample fraction, this clone is medium-sized. The chain uses TRBV29-1 and TRBJ2-2, with D possibly matching TRBD2 (7 bases). CDR3 length: 15 amino acids. Per germline, CDR1 SQVTM and CDR2 ANQGSEA. Trimming left V 6 bases short and J 0 bases short, with 14 bases between. The CDR3, as DNA: TGCAGCGTGAGGGGGGGCAGAACGAACACCGGGGAGCTGTTTTTT. Translation gives CSVRGGRTNTGELFF.

This clone has only one observation. The chain carries TRBV28 and TRBJ2-1, with D tentatively TRBD2 (6 bases). V lost 5 bases to trimming and J lost 0 bases, with 14 bases between them. This CDR3 has 16 amino acids. Germline assignment: CDR1 MDHEN and CDR2 SYDVKM. This CDR3 is CASSPRDSSSYNEQFF. In nucleotides, the CDR3 is TGTGCCAGCAGTCCACGGGACTCCAGCTCCTACAATGAGCAGTTCTTC.

This clone appeared once. The V call is TRBV29-1, the J call TRBJ2-5; tentatively, D is TRBD1 (7 bases). The V and J ends lost 2 bases and 1 base respectively, with 8 bases between them. Per the germline V gene, CDR1 is SQVTM and CDR2 is ANQGSEA. This CDR3 comprises 13 residues. This chain's CDR3 is CSVEQGGQETQYF. The CDR3 DNA is TGCAGCGTTGAACAGGGGGGCCAAGAGACCCAGTACTTC.

The chain carries TRBV19 and TRBJ2-5, with D possibly TRBD2 on 7 matching bases. V was clipped by 5 bases and J by 2 bases, with 18 bases between them. CDR3 length equals 16 residues. Germline lookup yields CDR1 LNHDA and CDR2 SQIVND (reference sequence). The CDR3 sequence: CASSAYREGYQETQYF. In DNA form, the CDR3 reads TGTGCCAGTAGTGCATACAGGGAGGGGTATCAAGAGACCCAGTACTTC.

Note on this clone: This sample also contains other DNA sequences that code for the same CDR3. CDR3 bases: TGTGCCAGCAGTTTGTCCGGGGGGAATCAAGAGACCCAGTACTTC. Amino acids: CASSLSGGNQETQYF. V gene TRBV28 combines with J gene TRBJ2-5; 7 nucleotides match TRBD2. Trimming took 3 bases from V and 2 from J; bases not matched to a gene: 6. The CDR3 is 15 amino acids. Germline assignment: CDR1 MDHEN and CDR2 SYDVKM.

This clone was seen just once. The chain links TRBV10-2 to TRBJ2-1, with 9 bases identical to TRBD2. Losses at the gene ends were 0 bases for V and 12 bases for J; bases not matched to a gene: 3. Germline V gene data show CDR1 as WSHSY and CDR2 as SAAADI. CDR3 size: 13 residues. The CDR3 nucleotides read TGCGCCAGCAGTGAGTCCCCTAGCGGGATGCAGTTCTTC. As protein: CASSESPSGMQFF.

This clone was found once. The CDR3 protein is CATSLGGTSTDTQYF. The CDR3 DNA reads as TGTGCCACCAGTCTGGGAGGCACTAGCACAGATACGCAGTATTTT. The chain has TRBV24-1 and TRBJ2-3; D is perhaps TRBD2 (6 bases). With 6 bases removed from V and 0 bases from J, the gap between germline ends came to 12 bases. This CDR3 comprises 15 residues. The germline CDR1 and CDR2 sequences are KGHDR and SFDVKD.

This clone has just one count. The V and J genes are TRBV19 and TRBJ2-4; 8 bases are a match to TRBD1. With 7 bases clipped from V and 5 bases from J, the junction kept 10 bases outside the gene matches. Germline V lookup: CDR1 LNHDA, CDR2 SQIVND (reference sequence). The CDR3 length is 15 residues. This chain's CDR3 is CASMAFRGLENIQYF. The CDR3 nucleotides read TGTGCCAGTATGGCGTTCAGGGGGCTGGAAAACATTCAGTACTTC.

V and J are TRBV6-6 and TRBJ1-6; D call uncertain. V was shortened by 7 bases and J by 2 bases, with 9 bases between the two germline ends. Looked up from germline, CDR1 is MNHNY and CDR2 is SVGAGI (reference sequence). The CDR3 contains 14 residues. In nucleotides, the CDR3 is TGTGCCAGCACCCCCGGGACCTATAATTCACCCCTCCACTTT. Protein product: CASTPGTYNSPLHF.

The CDR3: CASRAGGSGSYNEQFF. In DNA, the CDR3 is TGTGCCAGCAGGGCGGGGGGGAGCGGGAGCTACAATGAGCAGTTCTTC. This sequence joins TRBV6-6 and TRBJ2-1, with TRBD2 matching over 9 bases. Germline V gene data show CDR1 as MNHNY and CDR2 as SVGAGI (reference sequence). CDR3 size: 16 residues. With 6 bases clipped from V and 3 bases from J, the junction kept 9 bases outside the gene matches.

V is TRBV10-3 and J is TRBJ1-1; possibly TRBD1 for D (5 bases). The ends were cut back, 4 bases at V and 4 bases at J, with 13 bases in the middle. This CDR3 is 14 amino acids long. Germline CDR1 reads ENHRY; CDR2 reads SYGVKD. CDR3 bases: TGTGCCATCAGTGGATCCCAGGGCATCACTGAAGCTTTCTTT. Residues: CAISGSQGITEAFF.

This CDR3 is CASILWGSDTEAFF. The CDR3 nucleotides are TGTGCCAGCATCCTCTGGGGCTCGGACACTGAAGCTTTCTTT. J is TRBJ1-1 and V is TRBV5-6; D might be TRBD1 (5 bases). In germline, CDR1 is SGHDT, CDR2 YYEEEE. Trimming removed 6 bases from V and 3 bases from J, with 15 bases in between. This CDR3 spans 14 amino acids.

The chain combines TRBV30 with TRBJ1-2; 10 nucleotides line up with TRBD1. Germline lookup yields CDR1 GTSNPN and CDR2 SVGIG (reference sequence). There are 14 residues in the CDR3. With 0 bases clipped from V and 4 bases from J, the junction kept 2 bases outside the gene matches. The CDR3 region has the DNA TGTGCCTGGAGTGTTCGACAGGGGGCCTATGGCTACACCTTC. Its protein is CAWSVRQGAYGYTF.

This chain joins TRBV14 and TRBJ2-7; 7 nucleotides agree with TRBD2. The trim removed 4 bases at V and 7 bases at J, leaving 7 bases unmatched. The germline gives CDR1 SGHDN, CDR2 FVKESK. This CDR3 is 13 amino acids long. CDR3 region: CASSPLGGMEQYF. Written as DNA, the CDR3 is TGTGCCAGCAGCCCCCTGGGGGGGATGGAGCAGTACTTC.

This clone came up a few times. The J gene is TRBJ1-2, the V gene TRBV7-3, with D possibly being TRBD1 (6 bases). Trimming removed 2 bases at V and 4 bases at J, with 11 bases between. The CDR3 is 14 amino acids. Looked up from germline, CDR1 is SGHTA and CDR2 is FQGTGA. The CDR3 spells CASSLGDTRYGYTF. The CDR3 DNA reads TGTGCCAGCAGCTTAGGGGACACCCGCTATGGCTACACCTTC.

The chain recombines TRBV2 with TRBJ1-3; D not certain. The germline V gene encodes CDR1 SNHLY and CDR2 FYNNEI. V was clipped by 3 bases and J by 0 bases, with 12 bases between them. There are 16 residues in the CDR3. CDR3 coding DNA: TGTGCCAGCAGTGACCAACATCGAAGCTCTGGAAACACCATATATTTT. This encodes CASSDQHRSSGNTIYF.

This chain connects TRBV24-1 to TRBJ1-1, with D uncertain. The V end was cut by 3 bases, the J end by 5 bases, with 9 bases between. Germline assignment: CDR1 KGHDR and CDR2 SFDVKD. This CDR3 has 13 residues. The CDR3 bases are TGTGCCACCAGTGATCCCGGTTGGACTGAAGCTTTCTTT. It translates to CATSDPGWTEAFF.

For the CDR3, the DNA is TGTGCCATCAGTGAGGGAAGGACTAGCGGGAGGGCCGTTGGGGAGCTGTTTTTT. This encodes CAISEGRTSGRAVGELFF. This rearrangement joins TRBV10-3 to TRBJ2-2; 15 bases match TRBD2. CDR1 is ENHRY and CDR2 is SYGVKD in the germline V gene. This CDR3 region has 18 residues. V lost 2 bases, J lost 8 bases, and 9 bases stayed unmatched.

Only a few counts were recorded for this clone. The chain couples TRBV10-1 to TRBJ1-1; 7 positions match TRBD1. Losses at the gene ends were 6 bases for V and 9 bases for J; bases not matched to a gene: 7. The CDR3 length is 12 residues. Germline V gives CDR1 WNHNN, CDR2 SYGVQD (reference sequence). Here the CDR3 reads CASSLGTEKAFF. DNA for the CDR3: TGCGCCAGCAGCCTAGGGACAGAGAAAGCTTTCTTT.

The chain links TRBV12-3 or TRBV12-4 to TRBJ1-2, with unresolved D. The ends were cut back, 6 bases at V and 4 bases at J, with 12 bases in the middle. The CDR3 covers 13 residues. The CDR3 loop is CASSVGQAYGYTF. CDR3 bases: TGTGCCAGCAGCGTTGGGCAAGCCTATGGCTACACCTTC.

The rearrangement uses TRBV28 and TRBJ1-1; tentatively, D is TRBD1 (6 bases). The germline V and J ends were trimmed by 4 bases and 9 bases, with 15 bases remaining between them. This CDR3 is built from 13 residues. Germline assignment: CDR1 MDHEN and CDR2 SYDVKM. As DNA, the CDR3 is TGTGCCAGCAGTTCTGGACAGACCTCGCAAGCTTTCTTT. The encoded protein is CASSSGQTSQAFF. Based on the CDR3 plus reference TRBV28 and TRBJ1-1, the full variable domain is DVKVTQSSRYLVKRTGEKVFLECVQDMDHENMFWYRQDPGLGLRLIYFSYDVKMKEKGDIPEGYSVSREKKERFSLILESASTNQTSMYLCASSSGQTSQAFFGQGTRLTVV.

The chain has TRBV6-5 and TRBJ2-5; 11 positions agree with TRBD2. This CDR3 comprises 14 residues. With V trimmed by 7 bases and J by 1 base, 2 bases remained unmatched. CDR1 and CDR2 from the germline V gene are MNHEY and SVGAGI. In DNA form, the CDR3 reads TGTGCCAGCACTGGGACTAGCGGCCAAGAGACCCAGTACTTC. Translation gives CASTGTSGQETQYF.